This passage covers 19 T cell receptor beta chains from one sample sequenced in a study of control samples from healthy donors and cancer patients. Clones were sequenced by immunoSEQ multiplex PCR, and TCRdb holds only the in-frame ones, with some missing. This table holds roughly 170,000 clones, approximately 95% found once. Sequenced material: blood. Source of these receptors: a man aged 18-30 years in good health.

This rearrangement joins TRBV12-3 or TRBV12-4 to TRBJ2-3; D is unclear. The CDR3 consists of 11 residues. Trimming removed 8 bases from V and 2 bases from J, with 5 bases in between. The CDR3 sequence is CASGYTDTQYF. For the CDR3, the DNA is TGTGCCAGCGGGTACACAGATACGCAGTATTTT.

V is TRBV6-5 and J is TRBJ2-1; D possibly corresponds to TRBD1 (5 bases). Germline V lookup: CDR1 MNHEY, CDR2 SVGAGI. V lost 11 bases and J lost 4, with 15 bases in between. This CDR3 has 13 amino acids. The chain's CDR3 is CAGALRTYNEQFF. CDR3 coding DNA: TGTGCCGGGGCGCTTAGAACTTACAATGAGCAGTTCTTC.

The rearrangement joins TRBV2 to TRBJ1-2; no clear D. Trimming shortened V by 2 bases and J by 4 bases, and 17 bases separated the two germline ends. Per the germline V gene, CDR1 is SNHLY and CDR2 is FYNNEI. This CDR3 spans 16 amino acids. The CDR3 DNA reads TGTGCCAGCAGTGAAATCCGGGAAGCCAGTCCCTATGGCTACACCTTC. Amino acids: CASSEIREASPYGYTF.

This chain connects TRBV7-2 to TRBJ2-3, with 8 bases that match TRBD2. With V trimmed by 3 bases and J by 14 bases, 22 bases remained unmatched. The CDR3 is made up of 17 amino acids. CDR1 is SGHTA, CDR2 FQGNSA, per germline. Here the CDR3 reads CASSLVPAGATWLYAYF. DNA of the CDR3: TGTGCCAGCAGCTTGGTGCCAGCGGGGGCCACGTGGTTATACGCGTATTTT.

The chain links TRBV18 to TRBJ2-1, with 9 bases aligning to TRBD1. The length of the CDR3 is 14 residues. The J segment lost 7 bases and the V segment lost 3 bases, leaving 4 bases of the junction unmatched. Germline CDR1 and CDR2: KGHSH and LQKENI. The CDR3 region is CASSPGTGRNEQFF. The CDR3 DNA reads as TGTGCCAGCTCACCTGGGACAGGGCGGAATGAGCAGTTCTTC.

The V call is TRBV2, the J call TRBJ2-7; the D call may be TRBD1 or TRBD2 (6 bases each). CDR1 and CDR2 (germline): SNHLY, FYNNEI. V lost 2 bases to trimming and J lost 5 bases, with 16 bases between them. There are 15 residues in the CDR3. The CDR3 region has the DNA TGTGCCAGCAGTGAATTAAGGGGGTCGGGGGACGAGCAGTACTTC. Residues: CASSELRGSGDEQYF.

The chain joins TRBV7-8 to TRBJ2-3, with TRBD1 matching 7 bases. The CDR3 is made up of 17 amino acids. The junction had 15 bases not matched to a gene; V was cut back by 4 bases and J by 5 bases. Per the germline V gene, CDR1 is SGHVS and CDR2 is FQNEAQ. CDR3 DNA: TGTGCCAGCAGCTCAACTTCAACCGGGACAGCGATAGATACGCAGTATTTT. Protein: CASSSTSTGTAIDTQYF. Full variable domain (rest looked up from reference TRBV7-8 and TRBJ2-3): GAGVSQSPRYKVAKRGQDVALRCDPISGHVSLFWYQQALGQGPEFLTYFQNEAQLDKSGLPSDRFFAERPEGSVSTLKIQRTQQEDSAVYLCASSSTSTGTAIDTQYFGPGTRLTVL.

The chain carries TRBV3-1 (or the pseudogene TRBV3-2) and TRBJ2-7; weak D call: TRBD2 (5 bases). Trimming shortened V by 3 bases and J by 5 bases, and 8 bases separated the two germline ends. This CDR3 is built from 12 residues. The germline V gene has CDR1 LGHDT and CDR2 YNNKEL (reference sequence). The CDR3 coding sequence is TGTGCCAGCAGCCACCCCGGGGACGAGCAGTACTTC. This sequence encodes CASSHPGDEQYF.

This clone has just one count. The rearrangement uses TRBV5-4 and TRBJ1-1; D is unresolved. The CDR3 covers 12 residues. The germline V gene encodes CDR1 SGHNT and CDR2 YYREEE (reference sequence). V gave up 4 bases and J gave up 11 bases, with 15 bases separating them. The CDR3 DNA reads TGTGCCAGCAGCCCCTGGGGATCCGGGGCTTTCTTT. This codes for CASSPWGSGAFF. Full variable domain (missing parts from reference TRBV5-4 and TRBJ1-1): ETGVTQSPTHLIKTRGQQVTLRCSSQSGHNTVSWYQQALGQGPQFIFQYYREEENGRGNFPPRFSGLQFPNYSSELNVNALELDDSALYLCASSPWGSGAFFGQGTRLTVV.

This clone was observed once. The rearrangement joins TRBV4-2 to TRBJ1-1; no clear D gene. CDR1 is LGHNA and CDR2 is YNFKEQ in the germline V gene. The V end lost 0 bases, the J end lost 5 bases, and 13 bases lay between the germline ends. This CDR3 is 15 amino acids long. Here the CDR3 reads CASSQERRVWTEAFF. The CDR3 DNA is TGTGCCAGCAGCCAAGAGAGACGGGTTTGGACTGAAGCTTTCTTT.

The V gene is TRBV7-2, the J gene TRBJ2-1; 8 bases map to TRBD2. The germline gives CDR1 SGHTA, CDR2 FQGNSA. The CDR3 spans 17 residues. Losses at the gene ends were 4 bases for V and 4 bases for J; bases not matched to a gene: 12. This CDR3 is CASSSIWERGIYNEQFF. The CDR3 bases are TGTGCCAGCAGCTCGATTTGGGAGCGGGGGATATACAATGAGCAGTTCTTC.

The chain is built from TRBV2 and TRBJ1-1, with 7 bases matching TRBD1. The CDR3 totals 13 residues. The junction had 2 bases not matched to a gene; V was cut back by 7 bases and J by 0 bases. Germline CDR1 is SNHLY and CDR2 is FYNNEI. CDR3 loop: CASNGQVNTEAFF. For the CDR3, the DNA is TGTGCCAGCAACGGACAGGTGAACACTGAAGCTTTCTTT.

The genes are TRBV7-9 and TRBJ1-5; D gene uncertain. With 3 bases removed from V and 2 bases from J, the gap between germline ends came to 11 bases. Germline assignment: CDR1 SEHNR and CDR2 FQNEAQ (reference sequence). This CDR3 is 15 amino acids long. CDR3 loop: CASSLSVGGNQPQHF. CDR3 DNA sequence: TGTGCCAGCAGCTTGTCAGTAGGAGGCAATCAGCCCCAGCATTTT. Full variable domain (missing parts from reference TRBV7-9 and TRBJ1-5): DTGVSQNPRHKITKRGQNVTFRCDPISEHNRLYWYRQTLGQGPEFLTYFQNEAQLEKSRLLSDRFSAERPKGSFSTLEIQRTEQGDSAMYLCASSLSVGGNQPQHFGDGTRLSIL.

V gene TRBV9 combines with J gene TRBJ2-7; D gene uncertain. This CDR3 has 13 amino acids. Per germline, CDR1 SGDLS and CDR2 YYNGEE. V was trimmed by 4 bases and J by 6 bases, leaving 14 bases between them. The CDR3 sequence is CASSPSLSREQYF. The CDR3 nucleotides read TGTGCCAGCAGCCCCTCTTTGTCGCGCGAGCAGTACTTC.

A single count supports this clone. The chain recombines TRBV21-1 with TRBJ2-7; the D call in the table, TRBD1, was not verified against the DNA. TRBV21-1 is a recognized pseudogene. CDR3 size: 14 residues. This CDR3 reads CASSNKGQSYEQYF. The CDR3 coding sequence is TGTGCCAGCAGCAACAAAGGACAGTCCTACGAGCAGTACTTC.

The V and J genes are TRBV9 and TRBJ1-4; 7 bases match TRBD1. With V trimmed by 1 base and J by 7 bases, 4 bases remained unmatched. This CDR3 comprises 14 residues. From germline, CDR1 is SGDLS and CDR2 YYNGEE. The CDR3 nucleotides read TGTGCCAGCAGCGTACAGGGGGTGGGTGAAAAACTGTTTTTT. This sequence encodes CASSVQGVGEKLFF.

In its sample, this clone was seen a few times. The V call is TRBV7-2, the J call TRBJ2-7, with 7 bases that match TRBD1. CDR1 is SGHTA, CDR2 FQGNSA, per germline. CDR3 length: 13 residues. Unmatched junction bases numbered 7, after V lost 6 bases and J lost 5 bases. This CDR3 is CASRRTGPNEQYF. The CDR3 DNA reads TGTGCCAGCAGACGGACAGGTCCCAACGAGCAGTACTTC.

The gene calls are TRBV12-3 or TRBV12-4 and TRBJ1-2, with D maybe TRBD1 (5 bases). The CDR3 length is 12 residues. V was clipped by 8 bases and J by 8 bases, with 15 bases between them. CDR3 amino acids: CASGLIGGGYTF. The CDR3 bases are TGTGCCAGCGGACTCATCGGGGGGGGCTACACCTTC.

This sequence joins TRBV7-9 and TRBJ1-6; D perhaps matches TRBD1 (5 bases). This CDR3 comprises 14 residues. Germline CDR1 reads SEHNR; CDR2 reads FQNEAQ (reference sequence). Trimming left V 1 base short and J 16 bases short, with 17 bases between. DNA of the CDR3: TGTGCCAGCAGCTTAGTAGGCCCGGGGGGATCTCTCCACTTT. It specifies CASSLVGPGGSLHF.